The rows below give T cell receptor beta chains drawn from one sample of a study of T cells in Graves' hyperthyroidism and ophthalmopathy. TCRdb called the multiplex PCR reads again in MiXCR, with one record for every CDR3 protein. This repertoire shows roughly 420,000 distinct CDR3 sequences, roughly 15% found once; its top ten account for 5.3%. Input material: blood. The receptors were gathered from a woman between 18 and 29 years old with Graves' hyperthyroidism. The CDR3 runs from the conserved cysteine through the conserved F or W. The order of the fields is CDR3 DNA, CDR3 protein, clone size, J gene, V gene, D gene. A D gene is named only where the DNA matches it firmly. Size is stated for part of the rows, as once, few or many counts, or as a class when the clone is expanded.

TGCGCCAGCAGCTTGGCCGAAGGGTCACCCCTCCACTTT | CASSLAEGSPLHF | many | TRBJ1-6 | TRBV5-1 | NA
TGCAGTGCGACTAGCGGGAGGAGTCGCAATGAGCAGTTCTTC | CSATSGRSRNEQFF | few | TRBJ2-1 | TRBV20-1 | TRBD2
TGTGCCAGCAGTGGCAGGTACGATCAGCCCCAGCATTTT | CASSGRYDQPQHF | NA | TRBJ1-5 | TRBV25-1 | NA
TGTGCCAGCAGCGTCGACGGGACTAGCGGGAGGGAGCAGTTCTTC | CASSVDGTSGREQFF | few | TRBJ2-1 | TRBV9 | TRBD2
TGTGCCAGCAGCTTAGAAGGGCAGGGGGCCCCCAAGCAGTTCTTC | CASSLEGQGAPKQFF | few | TRBJ2-1 | TRBV7-8 | TRBD1
TGTGCCAGCAGCCAAGAAAGACTAGCGGGAGGCCCGAGTAACAATGAGCAGTTCTTC | CASSQERLAGGPSNNEQFF | few | TRBJ2-1 | TRBV3-1 | TRBD2
TGCGCCAGCAGCCGTCCGGGACGAGGCTACAATGAGCAGTTCTTC | CASSRPGRGYNEQFF | many | TRBJ2-1 | TRBV5-1 | NA
TGTGCCAGCAGCCTCGACAGGGGATTATCCTACGAGCAGTACTTC | CASSLDRGLSYEQYF | many | TRBJ2-7 | TRBV7-9 | TRBD1
TGCGCCAGCAGCCTGGACAGAAGGAACACTGAAGCTTTCTTT | CASSLDRRNTEAFF | NA | TRBJ1-1 | TRBV4-1 | NA
TGTGCCAGCAGGATAAGACAGGCCTTGAACACTGAAGCTTTCTTT | CASRIRQALNTEAFF | many | TRBJ1-1 | TRBV12-3/TRBV12-4 | NA
TGTGCCAGCAGTCCTAGCGGGAGTATTCTTTTTGAGCAGTTCTTC | CASSPSGSILFEQFF | few | TRBJ2-1 | TRBV6-1 | TRBD2
TGCGCCAGCAGCCAAGATCTGATGAGAGATACGCAGTATTTT | CASSQDLMRDTQYF | NA | TRBJ2-3 | TRBV4-3 | NA
TGTGCCAGCATGACAGGGTTGGGCACTGAAGCTTTCTTT | CASMTGLGTEAFF | many | TRBJ1-1 | TRBV6-1 | TRBD1
TGTGCCAGCAGTGTAGCTGACGCGAACACCGGGGAGCTGTTTTTT | CASSVADANTGELFF | many | TRBJ2-2 | TRBV2 | NA
TGCAGCGTTGGGGGGGTCAGGATCGGCGAGCAGTACTTC | CSVGGVRIGEQYF | many | TRBJ2-7 | TRBV29-1 | NA
TGTGCCAGCGCACCAGACAGGGGGACTGAAGCTTTCTTT | CASAPDRGTEAFF | many | TRBJ1-1 | TRBV7-3 | TRBD1
TGTGCCAGCAGCTTACAACTAGCGGGCCGAAATGAGCAGTTCTTC | CASSLQLAGRNEQFF | few | TRBJ2-1 | TRBV7-2 | TRBD2
NA | CASSFLAGGNQPQHF | few | TRBJ1-5 | TRBV27 | NA
TGCAGCGTTGACAGATTGAACACTGAAGCTTTCTTT | CSVDRLNTEAFF | many | TRBJ1-1 | TRBV29-1 | NA
TGTGCCAGCAGTTACTCGAGGCAGGGGCTACCGAACACTGAAGCTTTCTTT | CASSYSRQGLPNTEAFF | many | TRBJ1-1 | TRBV6-5 | NA
TGTGCCAGCAGCTTAACTGGACAAGCCTCCTATGGCTACACCTTC | CASSLTGQASYGYTF | many | TRBJ1-2 | TRBV7-8 | NA
TGCAGCGTTGATAGCCGGGCAGGAGTGAACACTGAAGCTTTCTTT | CSVDSRAGVNTEAFF | many | TRBJ1-1 | TRBV29-1 | NA
TGTGCCATCAGTGGAGGGGGCCCGGACAGGCTATGGGACACTGAAGCTTTCTTT | CAISGGGPDRLWDTEAFF | many | TRBJ1-1 | TRBV10-3 | TRBD1
TGTGCCAGCAGGGACAGGGTACCCTACGAGCAGTACTTC | CASRDRVPYEQYF | many | TRBJ2-7 | TRBV27 | TRBD1
TGTGCCAGCAGTTCACCCGGGACAGGGAACCGGCCCGCTTTCTTT | CASSSPGTGNRPAFF | many | TRBJ1-1 | TRBV28 | TRBD1
TGTGCCAGCAGCCAAGGGGGACTAGCGGCTACCTACGAGCAGTACTTC | CASSQGGLAATYEQYF | many | TRBJ2-7 | TRBV7-8 | TRBD2
TGTGCCAGCAGTAACCGACCTACCATCGCAGATACGCAGTATTTT | CASSNRPTIADTQYF | many | TRBJ2-3 | TRBV12-3/TRBV12-4 | NA
TGCGCCAGCAGCGTTACAAGTGGTGCAGAGACCCAGTACTTC | CASSVTSGAETQYF | NA | TRBJ2-5 | TRBV10-1 | NA
TGTGCCTGGAGTCGTGGCGGCACCACTGAAGCTTTCTTT | CAWSRGGTTEAFF | many | TRBJ1-1 | TRBV30 | NA
TGCAGTGCTAGAGATTGGGATGCCTACAATGAGCAGTTCTTC | CSARDWDAYNEQFF | many | TRBJ2-1 | TRBV20-1 | NA
TGTGCCAGCAGCCCGACCGGGAGCGGCTATGGCTACACCTTC | CASSPTGSGYGYTF | few | TRBJ1-2 | TRBV27 | NA